These T cell receptor beta chains were read from a single sample in a study of PD-L1 blockade in urothelial cancer. Profiling relied on immunoSEQ multiplex PCR, and the TCRdb table lists in-frame clones only, not all of them. The sample holds 100,000 or so clones, 91% seen once. The sample consisted of PBMCs, taken around atezolizumab (anti-PD-L1) treatment. All receptors come from a woman older than 75 with urothelial cancer. Both conserved end residues are part of each CDR3. A D gene is named only where the DNA matches it firmly. Clone size is not always given. Where it is, it says once, few, many or a class for expanded clones.

clone_size j_call v_call d_call cdr3_aa cdr3_nt
NA TRBJ1-3 TRBV30 NA CAWSLSGNTIYF TGTGCCTGGAGTCTCTCTGGAAACACCATATATTTT
NA TRBJ1-2 TRBV6-4 TRBD1 CASSVLTGNYGYTF TGTGCCAGCAGTGTCTTGACAGGGAACTATGGCTACACCTTC
NA TRBJ2-2 TRBV5-5 TRBD2 CASSLRTGLAGGGELFF TGTGCCAGCAGCTTACGAACGGGACTAGCGGGAGGTGGGGAGCTGTTTTTT
NA TRBJ2-5 TRBV25-1 TRBD2 CASSEGVLAGSQETQYF TGTGCCAGCAGTGAGGGAGTCTTAGCGGGTAGCCAAGAGACCCAGTACTTC
NA TRBJ2-5 TRBV18 TRBD1 CASSPGTGEGRETQYF TGTGCCAGCTCACCGGGGACAGGGGAGGGTCGAGAGACCCAGTACTTC
NA TRBJ2-1 TRBV5-4 TRBD2 CASSLGVAGGRGSYNEQFF TGTGCCAGCAGCTTGGGGGTAGCGGGAGGGCGTGGCTCCTACAATGAGCAGTTCTTC
NA TRBJ1-5 TRBV19 TRBD1 CASRTTGGSNQPQHF TGTGCCAGTAGAACAACAGGGGGCAGCAATCAGCCCCAGCATTTT
few TRBJ2-7 TRBV5-6 TRBD1 CASSWPGTGAYEQYF TGTGCCAGCAGCTGGCCCGGGACAGGGGCCTACGAGCAGTACTTC
NA TRBJ2-1 TRBV28 NA CASSLGGGSYNEQFF TGTGCCAGCAGCTTGGGAGGCGGCTCCTACAATGAGCAGTTCTTC
NA TRBJ1-1 TRBV19 TRBD1 CASSKYGQVNTEAFF TGTGCCAGTAGTAAATACGGACAGGTGAACACTGAAGCTTTCTTT
once TRBJ2-1 TRBV7-2 NA CASSSRRGGNEQFF TGTGCCAGCAGCTCCCGTAGGGGAGGTAATGAGCAGTTCTTC
few TRBJ1-3 TRBV5-1 NA CASSITGIDSGNTIYF TGCGCCAGCAGTATAACAGGCATCGACTCTGGAAACACCATATATTTT
NA TRBJ1-3 TRBV5-1 NA CASSPEGGGTIYF TGCGCCAGCAGCCCAGAGGGAGGGGGCACCATATATTTT
NA TRBJ1-3 TRBV9 NA CASNLDTTENTIYF TGTGCCAGCAACCTGGACACCACGGAAAACACCATATATTTT
NA TRBJ2-7 TRBV7-6 NA CASSRSAPTVFSYEQYF TGTGCCAGCAGCCGATCTGCCCCGACAGTCTTCTCCTACGAGCAGTACTTC
once TRBJ1-2 TRBV15 TRBD1 CATSRGQANNYGYTF TGTGCCACCAGCCGGGGACAGGCGAATAACTATGGCTACACCTTC
NA TRBJ1-1 TRBV5-1 NA CASSSSGGRMNTEAFF TGCGCCAGCAGCTCGTCGGGAGGGCGGATGAACACTGAAGCTTTCTTT
NA TRBJ2-7 TRBV27 NA CASSLHPGTGSYEQYF TGTGCCAGCAGTCTACATCCAGGTACAGGCTCCTACGAGCAGTACTTC
NA TRBJ1-2 TRBV5-1 TRBD1 CASSSGTGGRSGYTF TGCGCCAGCAGCTCTGGGACAGGGGGGCGGAGCGGCTACACCTTC
NA TRBJ2-1 TRBV2 TRBD1 CASRVDRVGNEQFF TGTGCCAGCAGGGTTGACAGGGTGGGCAATGAGCAGTTCTTC
NA TRBJ2-7 TRBV4-1 TRBD2 CASSQDHNGRGYEQYF TGCGCCAGCAGCCAAGATCACAACGGGAGGGGCTACGAGCAGTACTTC
once TRBJ1-3 TRBV9 TRBD1 CASSVDQGGFAGNTIYF TGTGCCAGCAGCGTAGATCAGGGGGGATTCGCTGGAAACACCATATATTTT
NA TRBJ2-7 TRBV7-9 TRBD2 CAWGGDHSYEQYF TGTGCCTGGGGAGGGGACCACTCCTACGAGCAGTACTTC
NA TRBJ2-7 TRBV6-1 TRBD2 CASQAGASYEQYF TGTGCCAGCCAAGCGGGAGCGTCCTACGAGCAGTACTTC
NA TRBJ1-2 TRBV5-1 TRBD1 CASSLDGRGPANYGYTF TGCGCCAGCAGCTTGGACGGCAGGGGGCCAGCTAACTATGGCTACACCTTC
NA TRBJ1-1 TRBV6-5 NA CASRPFAGMNTEAFF TGTGCCAGCAGGCCTTTCGCGGGGATGAACACTGAAGCTTTCTTT
NA TRBJ2-2 TRBV7-3 TRBD2 CASSLGLAAGELFF TGTGCCAGCAGCTTGGGACTAGCGGCCGGGGAGCTGTTTTTT
few TRBJ1-3 TRBV5-1 NA CASSLARLSSGNTIYF TGCGCCAGCAGCTTGGCTAGGTTATCCTCTGGAAACACCATATATTTT
NA TRBJ1-2 TRBV30 NA CAWSGVTVVGDGYTF TGTGCCTGGAGTGGAGTCACCGTGGTCGGGGATGGCTACACCTTC
NA TRBJ1-1 TRBV5-4 NA CASSPAGPNTEAFF TGTGCCAGCAGTCCCGCAGGGCCGAACACTGAAGCTTTCTTT
NA TRBJ1-1 TRBV5-4 NA CASSLEPSTEAFF TGTGCCAGCAGCTTGGAGCCGAGCACTGAAGCTTTCTTT
NA TRBJ2-1 TRBV29-1 NA CSVEPRDEQFF TGCAGCGTTGAACCGAGAGATGAGCAGTTCTTC
NA TRBJ2-1 TRBV27 NA CASSPPTGSSYNEQFF TGTGCCAGCAGCCCCCCAACGGGTAGCTCCTACAATGAGCAGTTCTTC
once TRBJ1-3 TRBV18 TRBD1 CASSPGTGLGNTIYF TGTGCCAGCTCACCAGGGACAGGACTTGGAAACACCATATATTTT
NA TRBJ2-7 TRBV7-9 NA CASSLQGYEQYF TGTGCCAGCAGCTTACAGGGGTACGAGCAGTACTTC
NA TRBJ2-6 TRBV2 TRBD1 CASRDRGPGANVLTF TGTGCCAGCAGAGACAGGGGGCCTGGGGCCAACGTCCTGACTTTC
once TRBJ2-2 TRBV9 NA CASSVGHLNTGELFF TGTGCCAGCAGCGTAGGCCACTTGAACACCGGGGAGCTGTTTTTT
NA TRBJ1-2 TRBV28 TRBD1 CASSSTGKGYTF TGTGCCAGCAGTTCGACAGGGAAGGGCTACACCTTC
NA TRBJ1-5 TRBV28 NA CASSFQGSYNQPQHF TGTGCCAGCAGTTTCCAGGGCAGCTACAATCAGCCCCAGCATTTT
NA TRBJ1-1 TRBV25-1 NA CASSESRRNTEAFF TGTGCCAGCAGTGAATCGAGGCGGAACACTGAAGCTTTCTTT
few TRBJ2-3 TRBV7-3 TRBD2 CASSLSGLASADTQYF TGTGCCAGCAGCCTCTCGGGACTAGCGAGCGCAGATACGCAGTATTTT
NA TRBJ1-5 TRBV7-2 TRBD1 CASRRDREQPQHF TGTGCCAGCAGACGAGACAGGGAGCAGCCCCAGCATTTT
NA TRBJ1-1 TRBV7-9 NA CASSRPGRGARSTEAFF TGTGCCAGCAGCCGCCCGGGACGGGGGGCTCGGAGCACTGAAGCTTTCTTT
once TRBJ2-3 TRBV5-6 TRBD2 CASSLDTSGRWDTQYF TGTGCCAGCAGCTTAGACACTAGCGGGAGATGGGATACGCAGTATTTT
NA TRBJ2-7 TRBV6-1 TRBD2 CASSNSGRAYEQYF TGTGCCAGCAGTAATAGCGGGAGAGCCTACGAGCAGTACTTC
NA TRBJ1-5 TRBV28 NA CASSSRGRPQHF TGTGCCAGCAGTTCACGGGGAAGGCCCCAGCATTTT
NA TRBJ2-1 TRBV5-4 TRBD1 CASSRIGGQGGNEQFF TGTGCCAGCAGCCGCATAGGGGGACAGGGGGGCAATGAGCAGTTCTTC
NA TRBJ1-2 TRBV5-1 TRBD1 CASSTGDSNYGYTF TGCGCCAGCAGCACCGGGGACAGTAACTATGGCTACACCTTC
NA TRBJ2-5 TRBV2 TRBD2 CASSERGTSGSSETQYF TGTGCCAGCAGTGAACGGGGGACTAGCGGGAGTAGTGAGACCCAGTACTTC
NA TRBJ2-3 TRBV10-3 NA CAIMGPDTQYF TGTGCCATAATGGGGCCAGATACGCAGTATTTT
NA TRBJ1-5 TRBV10-3 TRBD1 CAISESRDRGSNQPQHF TGTGCCATCAGCGAAAGCCGGGACAGGGGAAGCAATCAGCCCCAGCATTTT
NA TRBJ2-7 TRBV7-2 TRBD1 CASSFPGDRAYEQYF TGTGCCAGCAGCTTTCCTGGGGACAGAGCCTACGAGCAGTACTTC
NA TRBJ1-3 TRBV7-9 TRBD1 CASSTQGTGNTIYF TGTGCCAGCAGTACACAGGGGACAGGAAACACCATATATTTT
NA TRBJ1-1 TRBV25-1 NA CASSPPTGNTEAFF TGTGCCAGCAGTCCTCCGACAGGTAACACTGAAGCTTTCTTT
NA TRBJ2-3 TRBV4-1 TRBD2 CASTLGLAGGDTQYF TGCGCCAGCACCTTAGGACTAGCGGGAGGAGATACGCAGTATTTT
few TRBJ2-7 TRBV6-5 TRBD1 CASSFGTGTEQYF TGTGCCAGCAGTTTCGGGACAGGCACCGAGCAGTACTTC
NA TRBJ2-5 TRBV25-1 TRBD2 CASSELSGLAGGRETQYF TGTGCCAGCAGTGAACTTTCAGGTCTAGCGGGAGGAAGAGAGACCCAGTACTTC
few TRBJ2-7 TRBV7-2 TRBD2 CASSFTSGSSWDEQYF TGTGCCAGCAGCTTTACTAGCGGGAGTTCTTGGGACGAGCAGTACTTC
NA TRBJ2-1 TRBV28 TRBD2 CASLSGRASGQFF TGTGCCAGCCTGTCCGGGAGGGCCTCGGGGCAGTTCTTC
NA TRBJ2-1 TRBV7-2 TRBD2 CASSLTGTSSGAEQFF TGTGCCAGCAGCTTGACCGGGACTAGCTCCGGAGCGGAGCAGTTCTTC